These 9 T cell receptor beta chains originate from one sample sequenced in a study of blood T cell repertoires in COVID-19. Measured with immunoSEQ multiplex PCR; TCRdb has only the in-frame clones, and not every one. This table has about 240,000 clones, 85% to 90% appearing once. Source material: peripheral blood. The receptors stem from a man aged 55 to 70 with acute or convalescent COVID-19.

The rearrangement links TRBV3-1 (or the pseudogene TRBV3-2) to TRBJ2-2; D perhaps matches TRBD2 (5 bases). Trimming took off 0 bases at V and 6 bases at J, with 17 bases between the two ends. The CDR3 is made up of 17 amino acids. Germline CDR1 reads LGHDT; CDR2 reads YNNKEL (reference sequence). CDR3: CASSQDLNSVRAGELFF. The CDR3 nucleotides are TGTGCCAGCAGCCAAGATCTAAATAGCGTAAGGGCCGGGGAGCTGTTTTTT.

The chain employs TRBV30 and TRBJ2-1, with 7 bases lining up with TRBD1. V lost 6 bases and J lost 2; bases outside the gene matches: 7. The CDR3 loop spans 14 amino acids. Germline V lookup: CDR1 GTSNPN, CDR2 SVGIG (reference sequence). The CDR3 here is CACYRGFAYNEQFF. The CDR3 coding sequence is TGTGCCTGCTACAGGGGTTTCGCCTACAATGAGCAGTTCTTC.

This clone was found once. This chain uses TRBV11-2 with TRBJ2-2; 8 nucleotides agree with TRBD1. Germline values: CDR1 SGHAT, CDR2 FQNNGV. V gave up 1 base and J gave up 6 bases; unmatched junction bases: 4. This CDR3 has 15 residues. This CDR3 is CASSLGTGRSGELFF. The CDR3 nucleotides are TGTGCCAGCAGCTTAGGGACAGGGAGGTCCGGGGAGCTGTTTTTT.

The V gene is TRBV5-5, the J gene TRBJ2-5; TRBD1 agrees at 7 bases. V shed 3 bases and J 2 bases; nucleotides not matched to a gene: 4. CDR3 length: 14 residues. CDR1 SGHKS and CDR2 YYEKEE come from the germline V gene (reference sequence). The CDR3 region is CASSSPRGQETQYF. The CDR3 DNA reads as TGTGCCAGCAGCTCACCCAGGGGGCAAGAGACCCAGTACTTC. Full variable domain (outside the CDR3, taken from reference TRBV5-5 and TRBJ2-5): DAGVTQSPTHLIKTRGQQVTLRCSPISGHKSVSWYQQVLGQGPQFIFQYYEKEERGRGNFPDRFSARQFPNYSSELNVNALLLGDSALYLCASSSPRGQETQYFGPGTRLLVL.

Of note for this clone: The same CDR3 can be traced to other DNA sequences in this sample. The V call is TRBV5-1, the J call TRBJ2-3, with a tentative D call TRBD1 (6 bases). Trimming took 0 bases from V and 1 from J, leaving 12 bases between them. This CDR3 spans 16 amino acids. Germline lookup yields CDR1 SGHRS and CDR2 YFSETQ. CDR3 amino acids: CASSLDGGSGTDTQYF. The DNA for the CDR3 is TGCGCCAGCAGCTTGGATGGGGGCTCCGGCACAGATACGCAGTATTTT. The full variable domain, rest sourced from reference TRBV5-1 and TRBJ2-3, is KAGVTQTPRYLIKTRGQQVTLSCSPISGHRSVSWYQQTPGQGLQFLFEYFSETQRNKGNFPGRFSGRQFSNSRSEMNVSTLELGDSALYLCASSLDGGSGTDTQYFGPGTRLTVL.

This clone was picked up one time. The gene calls are TRBV9 and TRBJ1-1, with 7 bases fitting TRBD1. V trimming: 3 bases; J trimming: 3 bases; junction bases outside the gene matches: 5. CDR3 length equals 14 residues. CDR1 and CDR2 (germline): SGDLS, YYNGEE. CDR3 sequence (DNA): TGTGCCAGCAGCGCTTCGCAGGGGGACACTGAAGCTTTCTTT. It is translated as CASSASQGDTEAFF.

The chain couples TRBV4-3 to TRBJ2-3; a possible D gene is TRBD1 (6 bases). The CDR3 is made up of 16 amino acids. Trimming took 3 bases from V and 0 from J, leaving 13 bases between them. CDR1 is LGHNA, CDR2 YSLEER, per germline. CDR3: CASSHEGGSSTDTQYF. The CDR3 DNA reads TGCGCCAGCAGCCATGAAGGGGGTTCTAGCACAGATACGCAGTATTTT.

V usage is TRBV11-3 and J usage is TRBJ2-1, with 10 bases fitting TRBD2. CDR3 size: 16 residues. The V gene end was trimmed by 2 bases and the J gene end by 7 bases; junction bases not matched to a gene: 8. Looked up from germline, CDR1 is SGHNT and CDR2 is YENEEA. CDR3 bases: TGTGCCAGCAGCTTAAGCGGGGGGGCTAGGGAGAATGAGCAGTTCTTC. As protein: CASSLSGGARENEQFF. The variable domain in full, with the rest retrieved from reference TRBV11-3 and TRBJ2-1, is EAGVVQSPRYKIIEKKQPVAFWCNPISGHNTLYWYLQNLGQGPELLIRYENEEAVDDSQLPKDRFSAERLKGVDSTLKIQPAELGDSAVYLCASSLSGGARENEQFFGPGTRLTVL.

The rearrangement joins TRBV5-6 to TRBJ2-6; possible D gene TRBD1, 6 bases. CDR1 and CDR2 (germline): SGHDT, YYEEEE. Trimming left V 4 bases short and J 5 bases short, with 16 bases between. CDR3 length equals 16 residues. CDR3 nucleotide sequence: TGTGCCAGCAGCCGGTTGCAGGGGTCCAGGGCCAACGTCCTGACTTTC. It translates to CASSRLQGSRANVLTF.